This TCR beta chain emerged from a study of glioma-infiltrating T cells after dendritic cell vaccination. The repertoire was sequenced with immunoSEQ multiplex PCR; TCRdb's copy has only in-frame clones and lacks some. The sample includes 50,000 to 80,000 clones, 75% to 85% of them seen just once. From germline, CDR1 is KGHSH and CDR2 LQKENI. This CDR3 is built from 14 residues. The V segment lost 4 bases and the J segment 2 bases; nucleotides outside the gene matches: 3. Specimen: blood, collected before dendritic cell vaccination. The TCR comes from a human donor with glioblastoma. The gene calls are TRBV18 and TRBJ2-7; TRBD2 agrees at 9 bases. This chain's CDR3 is CASSLAGEPYEQYF. In DNA, the CDR3 is TGTGCCAGCTCACTAGCGGGGGAACCCTACGAGCAGTACTTC. Full variable domain (remainder filled in from reference TRBV18 and TRBJ2-7): NAGVMQNPRHLVRRRGQEARLRCSPMKGHSHVYWYRQLPEEGLKFMVYLQKENIIDESGMPKERFSAEFPKEGPSILRIQQVVRGDSAAYFCASSLAGEPYEQYFGPGTRLTVT.